This TCR beta chain stems from a study of T cell changes during pregnancy in multiple sclerosis (dated by TCRdb to between 2018 and 2021). With respect to the entire study: The study examined how the T cell repertoire changed over the course of pregnancy in women with multiple sclerosis.

According to the germline V gene, CDR1 reads MNHNS and CDR2 reads SASEGT. The V end loses 4 bases and the J end loses 7 bases, and a stretch of 13 bases separates them. From its cysteine to its phenylalanine, the CDR3 spans 13 amino acids. The only DNA kept is the CDR3, 39 bases in frame from the first base. Library construction relied on the immunoSEQ multiplex PCR assay. TCRdb took this table from immuneACCESS and kept in-frame rearrangements with V and J called. Such tables lack part of the clones; where checked against another copy, unresolved V genes explain under half of the gap, and the rest is unexplained. Present in this sample are fewer than 45,000 clones, roughly nine tenths of which were seen just once. Around 0.49% of the sample rests with the top ten. In regard to this clone: Its antigen is unknown. Qualities for individual bases were not recorded, and no much larger clone is one base off.

The sequence derives from a female donor with multiple sclerosis, enrolled in a pregnancy study. The chain is encoded by TRBV6-1 joined to TRBJ1-2, with TRBD1 perhaps the D gene, on 5 matching bases. This specimen consisted of CD4+ T cells from peripheral blood mononuclear cells, obtained in the first trimester of pregnancy. The CDR3 corresponds to CASSVGEQVGYTF. The DNA is as follows: TGTGCCAGCAGTGTAGGGGAACAGGTTGGCTACACCTTC.